This T cell receptor beta chain was sequenced in a study of blood T cell repertoires in COVID-19. About the study: Specimens from acute and convalescent COVID-19 originated in the United States, Italy and Spain. Sources were T cells, B-cell-depleted T cells, or PBMCs; the material itself was cDNA or gDNA.

Authors' methods: For nucleated cells, counts were estimated from reference gene primer amplification. The table came from immunoSEQ multiplex PCR; TCRdb's copy has only in-frame clones and leaves some out. The DNA gave D and trimming, while V, J and clone size come from that table. This sample has about 370,000 clones, with around 91% found just once. V dropped 0 bases and J dropped 4 bases, with 12 bases sitting between them. There are 15 residues in the CDR3. Germline-derived CDR1 and CDR2 are LGHDT and YNNKEL (reference sequence). This TCR derives from a man aged 18 to 30 with active or convalescent COVID-19. The V call is TRBV3-1 (or the pseudogene TRBV3-2), the J call TRBJ1-1, with a tentative D call TRBD1 (5 bases). Source material: peripheral blood. CDR3 sequence reads: CASSQDVPQGTEAFF. The CDR3 DNA reads as TGTGCCAGCAGCCAAGACGTACCCCAGGGCACTGAAGCTTTCTTT.